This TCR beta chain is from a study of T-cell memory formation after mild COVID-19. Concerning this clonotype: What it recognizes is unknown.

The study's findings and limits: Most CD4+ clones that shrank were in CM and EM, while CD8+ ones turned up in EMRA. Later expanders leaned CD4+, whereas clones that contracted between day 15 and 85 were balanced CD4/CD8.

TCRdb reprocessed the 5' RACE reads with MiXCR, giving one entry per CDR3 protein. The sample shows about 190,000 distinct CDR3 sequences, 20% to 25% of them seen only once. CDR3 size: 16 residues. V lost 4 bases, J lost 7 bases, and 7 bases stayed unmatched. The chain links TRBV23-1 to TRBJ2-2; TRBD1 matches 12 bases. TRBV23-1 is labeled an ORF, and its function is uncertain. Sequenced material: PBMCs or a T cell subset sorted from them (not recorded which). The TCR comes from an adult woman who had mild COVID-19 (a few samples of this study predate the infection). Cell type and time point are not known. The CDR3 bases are TGCGCCAGCAGTCCCCGGGACAGGGGGCGAGGCGGGGAGCTGTTTTTT. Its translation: CASSPRDRGRGGELFF.